What follows are 9 T cell receptor beta chains derived from one specimen sequenced in a study of shared clonotypes between healthy human individuals. Generated by immunoSEQ multiplex PCR, the TCRdb table keeps only in-frame clones and is missing some. The sample holds approximately 1,000,000 clones, about 72% seen once. Sequencing used memory CD4+ T cells from PBMCs. Subset defined: CD45RA-negative fraction. Receptors were obtained from a man in his late teens or twenties in good health. Some clones in this sample may be carry-over from other donors' samples.

This chain uses TRBV5-1 with TRBJ2-1; D is possibly TRBD2 (6 bases). The ends were cut back, 6 bases at V and 2 bases at J, with 12 bases in the middle. The V gene's germline CDR1 is SGHRS and CDR2 YFSETQ. The CDR3 is made up of 14 amino acids. CDR3 DNA sequence: TGCGCCAGCACCAGCGGGCCCCCCTACAATGAGCAGTTCTTC. It translates to CASTSGPPYNEQFF.

This clone was seen only once. The chain joins TRBV6-1 to TRBJ1-3; 7 bases are shared with TRBD1. V gave up 5 bases and J gave up 4 bases; unmatched junction bases: 8. Germline loops: CDR1 MNHNS, CDR2 SASEGT. CDR3 length: 15 amino acids. Here the CDR3 DNA reads TGTGCCAGCAGTTCCCAGGGGGTAGTCGGAAACACCATATATTTT. It encodes CASSSQGVVGNTIYF.

The V and J genes are TRBV7-9 and TRBJ1-1; maybe TRBD1 (5 bases). Per the germline V gene, CDR1 is SEHNR and CDR2 is FQNEAQ (reference sequence). With 6 bases removed from V and 0 bases from J, the gap between germline ends came to 14 bases. The CDR3 is 15 residues long. DNA for the CDR3: TGTGCCAGCAGAAAGAGGGGCGGATTGAACACTGAAGCTTTCTTT. Its protein product is CASRKRGGLNTEAFF.

The CDR3 sequence: CASSRQGDTEAFF. The CDR3, as DNA: TGTGCCAGCAGCCGACAGGGGGACACTGAAGCTTTCTTT. The genes are TRBV9 and TRBJ1-1; 9 positions agree with TRBD1. V was pared by 4 bases and J by 3 bases, with 1 base of the junction left unmatched. The CDR3 sequence is 13 residues long. Germline assignment: CDR1 SGDLS and CDR2 YYNGEE.

The V call is TRBV27, the J call TRBJ2-7; possible D gene TRBD2, 6 bases. There are 15 residues in the CDR3. V dropped 3 bases and J dropped 3 bases, with 15 bases sitting between them. Per germline, CDR1 MNHEY and CDR2 SMNVEV (reference sequence). CDR3 sequence (DNA): TGTGCCAGCAGTTTCCTAGGGGCGGGATTCTACGAGCAGTACTTC. As protein: CASSFLGAGFYEQYF.

The genes are TRBV6-1 and TRBJ2-7; 7 bases line up with TRBD1. Trimming removed 7 bases from V and 5 bases from J; junction bases left unmatched: 11. Germline V CDR1 and CDR2: MNHNS, SASEGT. The CDR3 is made up of 14 amino acids. The CDR3 DNA reads as TGTGCCAGCACCGAACAGGGGCAGGGCGACGAGCAGTACTTC. Its translation is CASTEQGQGDEQYF.

The chain employs TRBV11-2 and TRBJ2-2, with D hard to call. The V gene's germline CDR1 is SGHAT and CDR2 FQNNGV. This CDR3 has 15 amino acids. The V gene lost 1 base and the J gene lost 6 bases, with 12 bases spanning the gap. The CDR3 protein is CASSLVGQLAGELFF. CDR3 DNA sequence: TGTGCCAGCAGCTTAGTAGGGCAGCTGGCCGGGGAGCTGTTTTTT.

The chain combines TRBV10-3 with TRBJ1-1, with 9 bases identical to TRBD1. In germline, CDR1 is ENHRY, CDR2 SYGVKD. This CDR3 is built from 13 residues. Trimming at V came to 4 bases and at J to 3 bases, leaving 0 bases not matched to a gene. CDR3 region: CAISGTGDTEAFF. The CDR3 nucleotides are TGTGCCATCAGTGGGACAGGGGACACTGAAGCTTTCTTT.

The chain carries TRBV28 and TRBJ1-5; 10 bases line up with TRBD1. Germline lookup yields CDR1 MDHEN and CDR2 SYDVKM. J lost 4 bases, V lost 7 bases, and 4 bases had no gene match. There are 14 residues in the CDR3. Here the CDR3 DNA reads TGTGCCAGCACCCTGGGACAGGGGAATCAGCCCCAGCATTTT. This codes for CASTLGQGNQPQHF.